The rows below give T cell receptor beta chains drawn from one sample of a study of cytomegalovirus exposure and HLA in healthy donors. The table came from immunoSEQ multiplex PCR; TCRdb's copy has only in-frame clones and leaves some out. The table includes about 180,000 clones, 79% detected once. Sequencing was done on a sample of PBMCs. The receptor set was obtained from a woman in her 40s in good health and CMV-seronegative. Each CDR3 is given with its conserved first and last residue. The order of the fields is clone size, D gene, J gene, V gene, CDR3 length, CDR3 DNA, CDR3 protein. D genes are given only for firm matches. The size of a clone is reported for some rows only, either as once, few or many, or as a class for expanded clones.

>-|-|TRBJ2-2|TRBV19|14
TGTGCCAGTTATGGACAGACGAACACCGGGGAGCTGTTTTTT
CASYGQTNTGELFF
>-|-|TRBJ2-7|TRBV5-1|12
TGCGCCAGCAGCTTGGAGGGGGTCGAGCAGTACTTC
CASSLEGVEQYF
>few|TRBD1|TRBJ2-7|TRBV30|13
TGTGCCTGGGACCGGGACAGGGACTACGAGCAGTACTTC
CAWDRDRDYEQYF
>once|TRBD2|TRBJ2-7|TRBV11-2|14
TGTGCCAGCAGGTCTAGCGGGGGAAGCTACGAGCAGTACTTC
CASRSSGGSYEQYF
>-|TRBD2|TRBJ2-7|TRBV5-4|16
TGTGCCAGCAGCCGTGGGACTAGCGGTAACTCCTACGAGCAGTACTTC
CASSRGTSGNSYEQYF
>-|-|TRBJ1-4|TRBV29-1|12
TGCAGCGGGGCTGATGGTGGTGAAAAACTGTTTTTT
CSGADGGEKLFF
>-|-|TRBJ1-1|TRBV28|12
TGTGCCAGCAGCCCCCCGGGTCGTGAAGCTTTCTTT
CASSPPGREAFF
>once|-|TRBJ1-2|TRBV19|17
TGTGCCAGTAGTAAATGGTCGTTGACAGTCACGAACTATGGCTACACCTTC
CASSKWSLTVTNYGYTF
>-|-|TRBJ2-7|TRBV7-9|13
TGTGCCAGCAGCTTATTCGGAGGCTACGAGCAGTACTTC
CASSLFGGYEQYF
>-|TRBD1|TRBJ2-1|TRBV27|16
TGTGCCAGCAGTATAGGACAGGGTCTTACCTACAATGAGCAGTTCTTC
CASSIGQGLTYNEQFF
>-|TRBD2|TRBJ2-3|TRBV5-6|18
TGTGCCAGCAGCTCTACTCACGGGGGGGCTAGGATGACAGATACGCAGTATTTT
CASSSTHGGARMTDTQYF
>-|TRBD1|TRBJ1-2|TRBV30|17
TGTGCCTGGAGTGATGGGGCAGGGGGCGTAGGGATGGGTGGCTACACCTTC
CAWSDGAGGVGMGGYTF
>-|TRBD2|TRBJ2-2|TRBV27|17
TGTGCCAGCAGTTTCCGACTAGCGGGAGGAGGGACCGGGGAGCTGTTTTTT
CASSFRLAGGGTGELFF
>-|TRBD2|TRBJ2-7|TRBV10-3|13
TGTGCCATCACATCTAGCGGGGGCTACGAGCAGTACTTC
CAITSSGGYEQYF
>-|TRBD1|TRBJ1-3|TRBV12-5|14
TGTGCTAGTGGTTTTCAACAGGGGACTAACACCATATATTTT
CASGFQQGTNTIYF
>-|TRBD2|TRBJ2-7|TRBV15|16
TGTGCCACCAGCGCCGGACTAGCGGGAGTCGATCGCGAGCAGTACTTC
CATSAGLAGVDREQYF
>-|TRBD2|TRBJ2-1|TRBV10-3|17
TGTGCCATCAGTGCTTCTGGGACTAGCGGAGCCTACAATGAGCAGTTCTTC
CAISASGTSGAYNEQFF
>-|TRBD2|TRBJ2-1|TRBV28|15
TGTGCCAGCAGTTTAGCGGGAGCGCCCTACAATGAGCAGTTCTTC
CASSLAGAPYNEQFF
>-|TRBD1|TRBJ1-2|TRBV27|16
TGTGCCAGCAGTTCAACCGGACAGGGGACAATCTATGGCTACACCTTC
CASSSTGQGTIYGYTF
>-|TRBD1|TRBJ2-3|TRBV11-2|16
TGTGCCAGCAGCTTAGCGGCAGGGGGCCCCACAGATACGCAGTATTTT
CASSLAAGGPTDTQYF
>-|TRBD1|TRBJ2-1|TRBV7-2|13
TGTGCCAGCAGCCGCGACAGGGACAGTGAGCAGTTCTTC
CASSRDRDSEQFF